These 21 T cell receptor beta chains came from one sample sequenced in a study of OX40 agonist ivuxolimab in advanced cancers. Sequencing was performed with immunoSEQ multiplex PCR; in TCRdb, only in-frame clones are kept and a portion is missing. The table lists 96,000 or so clones, less than 95% of them singletons. This material consisted of CD4+ or CD8+ T cells sorted from blood, taken in a trial of the OX40 agonist ivuxolimab. The receptors come from an adult with an advanced solid tumor such as melanoma, head and neck, liver or kidney cancer.

The chain recombines TRBV6-6 with TRBJ2-6; D call uncertain. The ends were cut back, 2 bases at V and 0 bases at J, with 5 bases in the middle. CDR3 length: 15 residues. Germline CDR1 reads MNHNY; CDR2 reads SVGAGI (reference sequence). The CDR3 sequence: CASSYRISGANVLTF. The CDR3 DNA reads as TGTGCCAGCAGTTACCGGATCTCTGGGGCCAACGTCCTGACTTTC.

The chain links TRBV5-6 to TRBJ2-3; TRBD2 matches 10 bases. The CDR3 has 16 residues. With 5 bases clipped from V and 5 bases from J, the junction kept 11 bases outside the gene matches. Looked up from germline, CDR1 is SGHDT and CDR2 is YYEEEE. The CDR3 DNA reads as TGTGCCAGCAGAGCCGGACTAGCGGCTTACGGAGATACGCAGTATTTT. Amino acid sequence: CASRAGLAAYGDTQYF.

This chain connects TRBV9 to TRBJ1-2; 7 bases line up with TRBD1. The CDR3 is 15 amino acids. V dropped 4 bases and J dropped 5; count of bases not matched to a gene: 11. The germline V gene has CDR1 SGDLS and CDR2 YYNGEE. CDR3 in amino acids: CASSSQGGAGYGYTF. The CDR3 DNA reads TGTGCCAGCAGCTCCCAAGGGGGCGCCGGATATGGCTACACCTTC. The full variable domain, in which reference TRBV9 and TRBJ1-2 provide the parts outside the CDR3, is DSGVTQTPKHLITATGQRVTLRCSPRSGDLSVYWYQQSLDQGLQFLIQYYNGEERAKGNILERFSAQQFPDLHSELNLSSLELGDSALYFCASSSQGGAGYGYTFGSGTRLTVV.

In this sample, this clone turned up a few times. The V and J genes are TRBV11-2 and TRBJ1-1; D is unclear. CDR1 and CDR2 from the germline V gene are SGHAT and FQNNGV. V was clipped by 3 bases and J by 0 bases, with 11 bases between them. CDR3 size: 15 residues. CDR3 coding DNA: TGTGCCAGCAGCTTTGATCGGGCGATGAACACTGAAGCTTTCTTT. Its translation: CASSFDRAMNTEAFF.

V is TRBV6-5 and J is TRBJ1-1, with TRBD1 as a possible D gene (5 bases). Trimming took off 6 bases at V and 7 bases at J, with 15 bases between the two ends. The CDR3 loop spans 13 amino acids. Germline CDR1 MNHEY, CDR2 SVGAGI. CDR3 region: CASRVTGTREAFF. Written as DNA, the CDR3 is TGTGCCAGCAGGGTCACCGGGACCCGTGAAGCTTTCTTT.

The chain employs TRBV11-2 and TRBJ2-7; 8 positions agree with TRBD2. CDR1 is SGHAT, CDR2 FQNNGV, per germline. J gave up 1 base and V 0 bases, and 5 bases lay outside the gene matches. This CDR3 has 16 amino acids. CDR3 DNA sequence: TGTGCCAGCAGCTTAGATTCACTAGCGGTTTCCTACGAGCAGTACTTC. This gives the protein CASSLDSLAVSYEQYF.

The chain joins TRBV30 to TRBJ2-1; TRBD2 might be the D (6 bases). This CDR3 region has 13 residues. Germline V gene lookup returns CDR1 GTSNPN and CDR2 SVGIG (reference sequence). Trimming stripped 5 bases from V and 6 bases from J, with 14 bases between. CDR3 amino acids: CAWAGGGSNEQFF. CDR3 nucleotides: TGTGCCTGGGCAGGTGGGGGGAGCAATGAGCAGTTCTTC.

The V call is TRBV20-1, the J call TRBJ1-2; TRBD1 might be the D (5 bases). The CDR3 sequence is 11 residues long. The V and J ends lost 3 bases and 8 bases respectively, with 10 bases between them. CDR1 and CDR2 (germline): DFQATT, SNEGSKA (reference sequence). The DNA of the CDR3 is TGCAGTGCTAGTGGGACGTGGGGCTACACCTTC. Its protein is CSASGTWGYTF.

The rearrangement uses TRBV27 and TRBJ1-4, with 9 bases fitting TRBD1. The V and J ends lost 6 bases and 8 bases, in that order; junction bases with no gene match: 10. The CDR3 contains 15 residues. The V gene's germline CDR1 is MNHEY and CDR2 SMNVEV (reference sequence). This CDR3 reads CASSSQGTGREKLFF. In DNA form, the CDR3 reads TGTGCCAGCAGCTCTCAAGGGACAGGGCGGGAAAAACTGTTTTTT.

This chain uses TRBV28 with TRBJ2-2, with 10 bases matching TRBD2. CDR3 length equals 20 residues. Trimming took 0 bases from V and 0 from J; bases not matched to a gene: 10. Germline CDR1 reads MDHEN; CDR2 reads SYDVKM. CDR3 loop: CASSLWAGLAGATNTGELFF. Written as DNA, the CDR3 is TGTGCCAGCAGTTTATGGGCGGGGCTAGCGGGAGCGACGAACACCGGGGAGCTGTTTTTT.

The gene calls are TRBV7-3 and TRBJ2-3; 16 positions match TRBD2. Per the germline V gene, CDR1 is SGHTA and CDR2 is FQGTGA. Unmatched junction bases numbered 6, after V lost 5 bases and J lost 4 bases. This CDR3 is built from 17 residues. The CDR3 spells CASSPPGLAGGPDTQYF. In nucleotides, the CDR3 is TGTGCCAGCAGCCCGCCGGGACTAGCGGGAGGGCCAGATACGCAGTATTTT.

This clone was observed a single time. The chain links TRBV21-1 to TRBJ2-1. TRBV21-1 is deemed a pseudogene. This CDR3 has 13 amino acids. The CDR3 DNA reads as TGTGCCAGCAGAGGCTCGTTCCACAATGAGCAGTTCTTC. Its translation: CASRGSFHNEQFF.

The rearrangement uses TRBV4-3 and TRBJ1-5; D is ambiguous. V gave up 0 bases and J gave up 9 bases, with 15 bases separating them. This CDR3 comprises 15 residues. The germline gives CDR1 LGHNA, CDR2 YSLEER. CDR3 coding DNA: TGCGCCAGCAGCCAAGATAATTTAGCAAGTCGGCCCCAGCATTTT. Residues: CASSQDNLASRPQHF.

The chain carries TRBV7-2 and TRBJ2-7, with D perhaps matching TRBD1 (5 bases). In germline, CDR1 is SGHTA, CDR2 FQGNSA. Trimming took 1 base from V and 2 from J, leaving 12 bases between them. The CDR3 sequence is 15 residues long. The CDR3 nucleotides read TGTGCCAGCAGCTTAGAAGACAGATTCACCTACGAGCAGTACTTC. Its protein product is CASSLEDRFTYEQYF.

This rearrangement joins TRBV11-1 to TRBJ2-6, with D maybe TRBD1 (5 bases). Per the germline V gene, CDR1 is SGHAT and CDR2 is FQDESV (reference sequence). The length of the CDR3 is 19 residues. V shed 2 bases and J shed 0 bases, with 17 bases lying between them. The CDR3 region has the DNA TGTGCCAGCAGCTTAAATTTTGGGCAGGGCTTCTCTGGGGCCAACGTCCTGACTTTC. Protein sequence: CASSLNFGQGFSGANVLTF.

The chain joins TRBV18 to TRBJ2-3; D is unclear. Germline lookup yields CDR1 KGHSH and CDR2 LQKENI. This CDR3 region has 15 residues. V was cut by 2 bases and J by 0 bases, with 9 bases left in between. This chain's CDR3 is CASSPGIVSTDTQYF. CDR3 in DNA: TGTGCCAGCTCACCAGGCATAGTTAGCACAGATACGCAGTATTTT. Full variable domain (missing parts from reference TRBV18 and TRBJ2-3): NAGVMQNPRHLVRRRGQEARLRCSPMKGHSHVYWYRQLPEEGLKFMVYLQKENIIDESGMPKERFSAEFPKEGPSILRIQQVVRGDSAAYFCASSPGIVSTDTQYFGPGTRLTVL.

J is TRBJ2-7 and V is TRBV15; D gene ambiguous. This CDR3 has 14 amino acids. Germline lookup yields CDR1 LNHNV and CDR2 YYDKDF (reference sequence). Trimming shortened V by 1 base and J by 3 bases, and 10 bases separated the two germline ends. This CDR3 is CATSRGRARYEQYF. The CDR3 nucleotides read TGTGCCACCAGCAGAGGACGGGCCCGCTACGAGCAGTACTTC.

The gene calls are TRBV29-1 and TRBJ1-2, with unresolved D. Between the trimmed V and J ends, which lost 7 bases and 3 bases, there was a span of 18 bases. The CDR3 length is 14 residues. Germline CDR1 is SQVTM and CDR2 is ANQGSEA. CDR3 bases: TGCAGCGGGAGCCCCACACGGGCGGACTATGGCTACACCTTC. Translation gives CSGSPTRADYGYTF.

This clone appeared a few times. The rearrangement joins TRBV14 to TRBJ1-2, with 8 bases lining up with TRBD1. The ends lost 5 bases at V and 8 bases at J; junction bases unmatched: 7. This CDR3 has 13 residues. Germline values: CDR1 SGHDN, CDR2 FVKESK. The CDR3 is CASSFPGGLGYTF. The CDR3, as DNA: TGTGCCAGCAGCTTCCCAGGGGGCTTGGGCTACACCTTC.

This chain uses TRBV30 with TRBJ1-1, with a tentative D call TRBD1 (5 bases). The germline V and J ends were trimmed by 0 bases and 5 bases, with 13 bases remaining between them. This CDR3 region has 14 residues. Germline V gene lookup returns CDR1 GTSNPN and CDR2 SVGIG (reference sequence). The CDR3 sequence is CAWSVTQGQTEAFF. CDR3 DNA: TGTGCCTGGAGTGTGACGCAGGGCCAGACTGAAGCTTTCTTT.

The V and J genes are TRBV30 and TRBJ1-1, with D tentatively TRBD1 (5 bases). The ends were cut back, 3 bases at V and 4 bases at J, with 21 bases in the middle. CDR1 is GTSNPN and CDR2 is SVGIG in the germline V gene (reference sequence). This CDR3 is built from 16 residues. This chain's CDR3 is CAWSRDLGGVGTEAFF. CDR3 in DNA: TGTGCCTGGAGCAGGGATCTCGGCGGGGTGGGCACTGAAGCTTTCTTT.